The rows below give T cell receptor beta chains drawn from one sample of a study of technical replicates of blood from a handful of donors. The assay was immunoSEQ multiplex PCR, and TCRdb's table has in-frame clones only and misses some. The sample carries tens of thousands of clones, roughly 89% recorded once. Sequenced input: T cells isolated from PBMCs. Receptor source: a human donor in good health. CDR3s include the opening cysteine and the closing phenylalanine or tryptophan. A D gene is named only where the DNA matches it firmly.

d_gene: TRBD1; j_gene: TRBJ2-7; v_gene: TRBV5-8; CDR3aa: CASSLGTGTGEQYF; CDR3nt: TGTGCCAGCAGCTTGGGGACAGGGACCGGCGAGCAGTACTTC
d_gene: .; j_gene: TRBJ2-3; v_gene: TRBV5-4; CDR3aa: CASSLGLGYTDTQYF; CDR3nt: TGTGCCAGCAGCTTGGGACTAGGTTACACAGATACGCAGTATTTT
d_gene: TRBD2; j_gene: TRBJ2-7; v_gene: TRBV28; CDR3aa: CASSPPQGNLAGSSYEQYF; CDR3nt: TGTGCCAGCAGTCCCCCTCAGGGGAACCTAGCGGGGAGCTCCTACGAGCAGTACTTC
d_gene: .; j_gene: TRBJ2-1; v_gene: TRBV29-1; CDR3aa: CSVKLNGREYEQFF; CDR3nt: TGCAGCGTTAAATTGAACGGGAGAGAATATGAGCAGTTCTTC
d_gene: .; j_gene: TRBJ1-2; v_gene: TRBV5-8; CDR3aa: CASSSEGYGYTF; CDR3nt: TGTGCCAGCAGCTCAGAGGGCTATGGCTACACCTTC
d_gene: .; j_gene: TRBJ2-1; v_gene: TRBV7-8; CDR3aa: CVAAGNLNEQFF; CDR3nt: TGTGTGGCGGCGGGAAATCTTAATGAGCAGTTCTTC
d_gene: .; j_gene: TRBJ2-7; v_gene: TRBV6-5; CDR3aa: CASSYDRSYEQYF; CDR3nt: TGTGCCAGCAGCTATGACAGAAGCTACGAGCAGTACTTC
d_gene: .; j_gene: TRBJ2-7; v_gene: TRBV2; CDR3aa: CASSVQVPYEQYF; CDR3nt: TGTGCCAGCAGTGTTCAGGTTCCCTACGAGCAGTACTTC
d_gene: .; j_gene: TRBJ1-1; v_gene: TRBV27; CDR3aa: CASKGVSIWGPGDTEAFF; CDR3nt: TGTGCCAGCAAGGGGGTCTCGATTTGGGGGCCAGGGGACACTGAAGCTTTCTTT
d_gene: .; j_gene: TRBJ2-1; v_gene: TRBV5-1; CDR3aa: CASSLSYNEQFF; CDR3nt: TGCGCCAGCAGCCTTTCCTACAATGAGCAGTTCTTC
d_gene: .; j_gene: TRBJ2-1; v_gene: TRBV19; CDR3aa: CASSILRERPNEQFF; CDR3nt: TGTGCCAGTAGTATTCTTCGGGAGAGGCCCAATGAGCAGTTCTTC
d_gene: TRBD2; j_gene: TRBJ2-1; v_gene: TRBV13; CDR3aa: CASSPLAGNEQFF; CDR3nt: TGTGCCAGCAGCCCACTAGCGGGAAATGAGCAGTTCTTC
d_gene: .; j_gene: TRBJ2-2; v_gene: TRBV6-5; CDR3aa: CATHLTGNTGELFF; CDR3nt: TGTGCCACCCATCTGACAGGGAACACCGGGGAGCTGTTTTTT
d_gene: TRBD1; j_gene: TRBJ1-2; v_gene: TRBV2; CDR3aa: CASTLTGAREGYTF; CDR3nt: TGTGCCAGCACGCTCACAGGGGCTAGAGAGGGCTACACCTTC
d_gene: TRBD2; j_gene: TRBJ2-7; v_gene: TRBV29-1; CDR3aa: CSVGTSGRIYEQYF; CDR3nt: TGCAGCGTCGGGACTAGCGGGAGAATTTACGAGCAGTACTTC
d_gene: .; j_gene: TRBJ2-5; v_gene: TRBV14; CDR3aa: CASSPRAGVAETQYF; CDR3nt: TGTGCCAGCAGCCCCCGCGCAGGGGTAGCAGAGACCCAGTACTTC
d_gene: TRBD2; j_gene: TRBJ2-7; v_gene: TRBV27; CDR3aa: CASSSQLAGEQYF; CDR3nt: TGTGCCAGCAGTTCACAACTAGCGGGGGAGCAGTACTTC
d_gene: TRBD2; j_gene: TRBJ2-5; v_gene: TRBV7-9; CDR3aa: CASSFNKLSTSGTSETQYF; CDR3nt: TGTGCCAGCAGCTTTAATAAACTCTCTACTAGCGGGACTTCGGAGACCCAGTACTTC